This TCR beta chain is drawn from a study of T cell changes during pregnancy in multiple sclerosis. CDR1 and CDR2 from the germline V gene are KGHSH and LQKENI. V was trimmed by 6 bases and J by 7 bases, leaving 15 bases between them. CDR3 length equals 13 residues. TCRdb's copy holds only in-frame clones and misses some; the assay was immunoSEQ multiplex PCR. The sample lists about 72,000 clones; 91% were seen once. The sequencing here drew on peripheral blood, taken in the third trimester of pregnancy. The chain combines TRBV18 with TRBJ2-5; the D gene is possibly TRBD2 (5 bases). This clonotype was sampled from a female donor in good health, enrolled as a control in a pregnancy study. In DNA, the CDR3 is TGTGCCAGCTCCCGGACTGATAGTGGGACCCAGTACTTC. As protein: CASSRTDSGTQYF.